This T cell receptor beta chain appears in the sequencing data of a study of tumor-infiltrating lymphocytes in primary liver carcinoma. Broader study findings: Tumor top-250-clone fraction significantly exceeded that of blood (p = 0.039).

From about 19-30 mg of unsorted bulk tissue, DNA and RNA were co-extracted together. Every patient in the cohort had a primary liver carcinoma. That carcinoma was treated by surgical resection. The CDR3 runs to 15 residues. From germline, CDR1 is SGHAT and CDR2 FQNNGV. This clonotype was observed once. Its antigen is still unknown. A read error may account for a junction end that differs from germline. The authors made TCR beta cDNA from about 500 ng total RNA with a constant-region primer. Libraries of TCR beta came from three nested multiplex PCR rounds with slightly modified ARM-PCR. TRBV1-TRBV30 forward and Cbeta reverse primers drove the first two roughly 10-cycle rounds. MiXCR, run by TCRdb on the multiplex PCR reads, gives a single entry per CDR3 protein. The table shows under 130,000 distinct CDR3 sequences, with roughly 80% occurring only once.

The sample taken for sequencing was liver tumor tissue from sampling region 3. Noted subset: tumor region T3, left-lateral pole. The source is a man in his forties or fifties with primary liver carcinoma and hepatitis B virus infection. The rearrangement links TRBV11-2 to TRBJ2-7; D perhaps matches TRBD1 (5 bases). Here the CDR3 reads CASSLPWTWENEQYF. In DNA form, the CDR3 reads TGTGCAAGCAGCCTACCATGGACATGGGAAAACGAGCAGTACTTC.